This record covers a single TCR beta chain. CDR3 length: 14 amino acids. V was clipped by 4 bases and J by 6 bases, with 13 bases between them. From germline, CDR1 is LGHNA and CDR2 YNFKEQ. The data originate from a study of T cell changes during pregnancy in multiple sclerosis. Sequencing used immunoSEQ multiplex PCR; TCRdb keeps in-frame clones, though not all of them. Among fewer than 50,000 clones listed, roughly 88% were seen once. J is TRBJ2-1 and V is TRBV4-2; D gene uncertain. This sequence originates from a female donor with multiple sclerosis, enrolled in a pregnancy study. The sample was CD8+ T cells from peripheral blood mononuclear cells, taken in the first trimester of pregnancy. The CDR3 DNA reads TGTGCCAGCAGCCGATCTCTAGATTTCAATGAGCAGTTCTTC. It yields the protein CASSRSLDFNEQFF.